This entry lists 17 T cell receptor beta chains sequenced from one sample in a study of T cells in Graves' hyperthyroidism and ophthalmopathy. Researchers amplified the TCR beta CDR3 regions from RNA transcripts. HTBI primers were employed in a first-round RT-PCR of the TCR CDR3. From the multiplex PCR reads, TCRdb called clonotypes with MiXCR, one entry per CDR3 protein. The sample holds approximately 870,000 distinct CDR3 sequences, over 35% seen once. The sample was blood. All receptors come from a man between 18 and 29 years old with Graves' hyperthyroidism.

The V call is TRBV30, the J call TRBJ2-7, with 7 positions matching TRBD2. This CDR3 region has 14 residues. CDR1 is GTSNPN and CDR2 is SVGIG in the germline V gene (reference sequence). The V gene end was trimmed by 6 bases and the J gene end by 2 bases; junction bases not matched to a gene: 10. CDR3 in amino acids: CACQTSYAPYEQYF. The CDR3 bases are TGTGCCTGCCAGACTAGCTACGCCCCCTACGAGCAGTACTTC.

This clonotype turned up a few times. The CDR3 DNA follows: TGTGCCAGCAGCCCCCCGGGCGGAAACCAAGAGACCCTCCACTTT. Its translation is CASSPPGGNQETLHF. The chain recombines TRBV10-3 with TRBJ1-6; D is unresolved. Trimming took 10 bases from V and 14 from J, leaving 27 bases between them. Germline lookup yields CDR1 ENHRY and CDR2 SYGVKD. The CDR3 sequence is 15 residues long.

This clonotype was seen more than once but under ten times. An end of the junction does not agree with germline; a read error may underlie this. The V gene is TRBV4-1, the J gene TRBJ2-7, with TRBD1 identical over 7 bases. The CDR3 totals 14 residues. Germline CDR1 reads MGHRA; CDR2 reads YSYEKL. The CDR3 sequence: CASSRQGRYYEQYF. DNA for the CDR3: TGTGCCAGCAGCCGACAGGGACGCTACTACGAGCAGTACTTC.

This clonotype has only one observation. V and J are TRBV29-1 and TRBJ1-4, with D tentatively TRBD1 (6 bases). Per the germline V gene, CDR1 is SQVTM and CDR2 is ANQGSEA. V was trimmed by 7 bases and J by 7 bases, leaving 16 bases between them. The CDR3 is 13 amino acids. The CDR3 sequence: CSAVGRGTEKLFF. The CDR3 nucleotides are TGCAGCGCTGTGGGCAGGGGCACTGAAAAACTGTTTTTT.

J is TRBJ2-7 and V is TRBV20-1, with D uncertain. V was pared by 0 bases and J by 3 bases, with 12 bases between. CDR3 length: 14 amino acids. CDR1 is DFQATT, CDR2 SNEGSKA, per germline (reference sequence). CDR3: CSARDRSRHYEQYF. The CDR3 DNA sequence: TGCAGTGCTAGAGATCGGAGCAGACACTACGAGCAGTACTTC.

The chain links TRBV7-9 to TRBJ2-7, with 7 bases that match TRBD1. Germline V CDR1 and CDR2: SEHNR, FQNEAQ (reference sequence). CDR3 length: 15 residues. With 4 bases clipped from V and 4 bases from J, the junction kept 10 bases outside the gene matches. This CDR3 reads CASSSPTGTDYEQYF. CDR3 sequence (DNA): TGTGCCAGCAGCTCACCCACCGGGACAGATTACGAGCAGTACTTC.

The chain has TRBV5-4 and TRBJ1-2, with 7 bases identical to TRBD1. CDR3 length equals 17 residues. Germline values: CDR1 SGHNT, CDR2 YYREEE (reference sequence). V dropped 0 bases and J dropped 4; count of bases not matched to a gene: 12. The CDR3 is CASSLAKLRTGFYGYTF. The CDR3 nucleotides are TGTGCCAGCAGCTTGGCCAAGCTTAGGACAGGCTTCTATGGCTACACCTTC.

The table lists this clonotype with a few counts. The chain couples TRBV19 to TRBJ1-6; 9 positions match TRBD1. With 11 bases clipped from V and 7 bases from J, the junction kept 3 bases outside the gene matches. The CDR3 is 12 amino acids. The V gene's germline CDR1 is LNHDA and CDR2 SQIVND (reference sequence). CDR3 residues: CAAGQGNSPLHF. The CDR3 coding sequence is TGTGCCGCCGGACAGGGGAATTCACCCCTCCACTTT.

This clonotype was picked up many times. V gene TRBV25-1 combines with J gene TRBJ2-5, with 7 bases that match TRBD1. This CDR3 has 16 amino acids. Losses at the gene ends were 1 base for V and 1 base for J; bases not matched to a gene: 6. CDR1 MGHDK and CDR2 SYGVNS come from the germline V gene. The CDR3 nucleotides read TGTGCCAGCAGTGAATCCTGGGGACAGATCCAAGAGACCCAGTACTTC. This gives the protein CASSESWGQIQETQYF.

This clonotype was observed a few times. The chain links TRBV5-4 to TRBJ2-7; no firm D call. Germline loops: CDR1 SGHNT, CDR2 YYREEE (reference sequence). The CDR3 consists of 15 residues. V was trimmed by 0 bases and J by 4 bases, leaving 14 bases between them. The CDR3 nucleotides are TGTGCCAGCAGCTTGGACGGTCTAGGGCTATACGAGCAGTACTTC. Its translation is CASSLDGLGLYEQYF.

In its sample, this clonotype was seen a few times. CDR3: CSARRQGAYYEQYF. The CDR3 DNA reads TGCAGTGCGAGGAGACAGGGGGCTTACTACGAGCAGTACTTC. The chain uses TRBV20-1 and TRBJ2-7, with TRBD1 matching over 10 bases. The germline CDR1 and CDR2 sequences are DFQATT and SNEGSKA (reference sequence). Trimming removed 6 bases from V and 3 bases from J; junction bases left unmatched: 8. The CDR3 contains 14 residues.

Many counts were recorded for this clonotype. J is TRBJ2-7 and V is TRBV10-3; 9 bases match TRBD1. J gave up 3 bases and V 6 bases, and 6 bases lay outside the gene matches. This CDR3 spans 14 amino acids. Looked up from germline, CDR1 is ENHRY and CDR2 is SYGVKD. Written as DNA, the CDR3 is TGTGCCATCAGATCCGACAGGGGGAACTACGAGCAGTACTTC. Translating gives CAIRSDRGNYEQYF.

This clonotype was observed a handful of times. The chain uses TRBV7-9 and TRBJ2-2; 8 nucleotides align to TRBD2. Germline-derived CDR1 and CDR2 are SEHNR and FQNEAQ (reference sequence). Losses at the gene ends were 5 bases for V and 6 bases for J; bases not matched to a gene: 8. The CDR3 covers 15 residues. The CDR3 nucleotides read TGTGCCAGCAGCCCCGGGACTAGGGAGGCCGGGGAGCTGTTTTTT. Its protein is CASSPGTREAGELFF.

V is TRBV12-3 or TRBV12-4 and J is TRBJ1-5; D is perhaps TRBD1 (5 bases). The V and J ends lost 3 bases and 6 bases respectively, with 15 bases between them. The CDR3 is 15 amino acids. The CDR3 bases are TGTGCCAGCAGTTTGACAGCCTCGGGGTTTCAGCCCCAGCATTTT. It translates to CASSLTASGFQPQHF.

This clonotype was seen only once. This rearrangement joins TRBV20-1 to TRBJ1-6; D unclear. The CDR3 length is 13 residues. Germline V CDR1 and CDR2: DFQATT, SNEGSKA (reference sequence). Trimming stripped 5 bases from V and 7 bases from J, with 12 bases between. The CDR3 here is CSAVTSGNSPLHF. CDR3 nucleotides: TGCAGTGCTGTTACTAGCGGGAATTCACCCCTCCACTTT.

In its sample, this clonotype was seen many times. The chain employs TRBV7-8 and TRBJ1-6; possible D gene TRBD1, 6 bases. In germline, CDR1 is SGHVS, CDR2 FQNEAQ. The germline V and J ends were trimmed by 5 bases and 1 base, with 15 bases remaining between them. This CDR3 region has 17 residues. DNA for the CDR3: TGTGCCAGCAGCCTTAAAGGGCAGGGGTCCTATAATTCACCCCTCCACTTT. This codes for CASSLKGQGSYNSPLHF.

This clonotype has just a few counts. The chain recombines TRBV11-2 with TRBJ2-2, with TRBD2 matching over 10 bases. The CDR3 loop spans 15 amino acids. In germline, CDR1 is SGHAT, CDR2 FQNNGV. V was clipped by 8 bases and J by 5 bases; unmatched bases: 8. This chain's CDR3 is CASGLAGASTGELFF. The CDR3 bases are TGTGCCAGCGGCCTAGCGGGGGCGTCGACCGGGGAGCTGTTTTTT. Supplemented by reference TRBV11-2 and TRBJ2-2, the full variable domain reads EAGVAQSPRYKIIEKRQSVAFWCNPISGHATLYWYQQILGQGPKLLIQFQNNGVVDDSQLPKDRFSAERLKGVDSTLKIQPAKLEDSAVYLCASGLAGASTGELFFGEGSRLTVL.